The 16 T cell receptor beta chains below all came from one sample that was sequenced in a study of blood T cell repertoires in COVID-19. Libraries were prepared by immunoSEQ multiplex PCR; TCRdb keeps only in-frame clonotypes and omits some of them. The data show just over 45,000 clones, about 87% seen once. Sequencing used peripheral blood. The receptors shown here come from a human donor in a cohort sampled during active COVID-19.

The genes are TRBV18 and TRBJ2-7; D is perhaps TRBD2 (5 bases). The germline V gene has CDR1 KGHSH and CDR2 LQKENI. This CDR3 contains 15 residues. Trimming shortened V by 8 bases and J by 3 bases, and 20 bases separated the two germline ends. Written as DNA, the CDR3 is TGTGCCAGCGCGCTAACGACTACGCAAGGCTACGAGCAGTACTTC. As protein: CASALTTTQGYEQYF.

The CDR3 nucleotides are TGTGCCTGGAGTGAGGTTTCGGGCACTGAAGCTTTCTTT. It specifies CAWSEVSGTEAFF. This sequence joins TRBV30 and TRBJ1-1; the D is unclear. The CDR3 has 13 amino acids. Germline assignment: CDR1 GTSNPN and CDR2 SVGIG (reference sequence). Deletions cut 1 base from V and 4 bases from J, with 10 bases between. Using reference TRBV30 and TRBJ1-1 for the parts outside the CDR3, the full variable domain is SQTIHQWPATLVQPVGSPLSLECTVEGTSNPNLYWYRQAAGRGLQLLFYSVGIGQISSEVPQNLSASRPQDRQFILSSKKLLLSDSGFYLCAWSEVSGTEAFFGQGTRLTVV.

The chain links TRBV6-2 or TRBV6-3 to TRBJ1-2, with D possibly TRBD1 on 6 matching bases. Germline V gene sequence: CDR1 MNHEY, CDR2 SVGEGT. The V gene lost 6 bases and the J gene lost 4 bases, with 18 bases spanning the gap. This CDR3 spans 15 amino acids. The CDR3 sequence is CASSPIGGESYGYTF. CDR3 in DNA: TGTGCCAGCAGCCCCATAGGGGGTGAATCCTATGGCTACACCTTC.

This sequence joins TRBV20-1 and TRBJ2-1, with a weak D call TRBD2 (6 bases). Trimming removed 3 bases at V and 8 bases at J, with 14 bases between. CDR1 and CDR2 from the germline V gene are DFQATT and SNEGSKA (reference sequence). The CDR3 runs 13 residues. The CDR3 nucleotides are TGCAGTGCTAGTGCGGGAAGTGGCCATGAGCAGTTCTTC. Translating gives CSASAGSGHEQFF.

The gene calls are TRBV6-2 or TRBV6-3 and TRBJ1-2; D uncertain. Trimming removed 4 bases at V and 5 bases at J, with 8 bases between. In germline, CDR1 is MNHEY, CDR2 SVGEGT. This CDR3 has 12 amino acids. The CDR3 coding sequence is TGTGCCAGCAGTTCTTCCCCGTATGGCTACACCTTC. It yields the protein CASSSSPYGYTF.

This chain connects TRBV2 to TRBJ2-7; TRBD2 might be the D (6 bases). This CDR3 contains 17 residues. The V and J ends lost 2 bases and 0 bases respectively, with 17 bases between them. Germline assignment: CDR1 SNHLY and CDR2 FYNNEI. DNA for the CDR3: TGTGCCAGCAGTGAATCTTTAGGGACTCCTTACTCCTACGAGCAGTACTTC. Translated, it gives CASSESLGTPYSYEQYF.

This chain links TRBV6-1 with TRBJ2-1; 8 bases fit TRBD2. CDR3 length equals 16 residues. V trimming: 0 bases; J trimming: 4 bases; junction bases outside the gene matches: 5. Germline CDR1 is MNHNS and CDR2 is SASEGT. CDR3 residues: CASSEALRGGYNEQFF. CDR3 DNA: TGTGCCAGCAGTGAAGCGCTTCGGGGGGGATACAATGAGCAGTTCTTC.

The chain recombines TRBV11-2 with TRBJ1-6; D gene unclear. V lost 5 bases to trimming and J lost 2 bases, with 13 bases between them. The CDR3 runs 16 residues. Germline CDR1 reads SGHAT; CDR2 reads FQNNGV. The CDR3 sequence is CASSREGGTYNSPLHF. CDR3 bases: TGTGCCAGCAGCCGGGAAGGAGGCACCTATAATTCACCCCTCCACTTT.

V and J are TRBV7-8 and TRBJ1-6, with 7 positions matching TRBD1. The V and J ends lost 2 bases and 8 bases, in that order; junction bases with no gene match: 3. Germline V gives CDR1 SGHVS, CDR2 FQNEAQ. This CDR3 comprises 14 residues. For the CDR3, the DNA is TGTGCCAGCAGCTTACGACAGGGATATTCACCCCTCCACTTT. It codes for CASSLRQGYSPLHF.

This chain joins TRBV6-6 and TRBJ2-2; tentatively, D is TRBD2 (5 bases). In germline, CDR1 is MNHNY, CDR2 SVGAGI (reference sequence). The V gene lost 6 bases and the J gene lost 0 bases, with 11 bases spanning the gap. CDR3 length: 15 residues. CDR3 region: CASREDSANTGELFF. CDR3 nucleotides: TGTGCCAGCAGGGAGGACTCCGCGAACACCGGGGAGCTGTTTTTT.

The chain uses TRBV18 and TRBJ2-3; the match to TRBD2 covers 7 bases. Germline CDR1 KGHSH, CDR2 LQKENI. The ends lost 3 bases at V and 8 bases at J; junction bases unmatched: 8. The CDR3 spans 14 residues. CDR3 sequence (DNA): TGTGCCAGCTCACCGGGGCTAGCGGATGGTACGCAGTATTTT. It translates to CASSPGLADGTQYF.

The CDR3 DNA follows: TGTGCCAGTAGTATCGGGCTAGCGTTTCCCTACGAGCAGTACTTC. This sequence encodes CASSIGLAFPYEQYF. The rearrangement uses TRBV19 and TRBJ2-7, with a weak D call TRBD2 (6 bases). CDR3 length: 15 amino acids. Between the trimmed V and J ends, which lost 3 bases and 2 bases, there was a span of 14 bases. The germline gives CDR1 LNHDA, CDR2 SQIVND (reference sequence).

The chain uses TRBV11-2 and TRBJ2-7; TRBD2 agrees at 8 bases. Trimming removed 4 bases from V and 3 bases from J; junction bases left unmatched: 11. CDR1 SGHAT and CDR2 FQNNGV come from the germline V gene. The CDR3 loop spans 16 amino acids. CDR3 residues: CASSSLSGGNYYEQYF. The CDR3 DNA reads as TGTGCCAGCAGCTCTCTCAGCGGGGGCAACTACTACGAGCAGTACTTC.

This clone has more than one count but fewer than ten. Written as DNA, the CDR3 is TGCGCCAGCAGCTTGCAGGGATGGGGCACCGGGGAGCTGTTTTTT. Translating it yields CASSLQGWGTGELFF. V and J are TRBV5-1 and TRBJ2-2; D possibly corresponds to TRBD1 (5 bases). The CDR3 runs 15 residues. Trimming took off 1 base at V and 4 bases at J, with 11 bases between the two ends. CDR1 SGHRS and CDR2 YFSETQ come from the germline V gene.

This clone was detected only a few times. The genes are TRBV7-9 and TRBJ2-1; 10 bases are shared with TRBD2. Trimming removed 4 bases from V and 4 bases from J; junction bases left unmatched: 7. The CDR3 covers 16 residues. Looked up from germline, CDR1 is SEHNR and CDR2 is FQNEAQ (reference sequence). CDR3 loop: CASSSSGRALYNEQFF. Written as DNA, the CDR3 is TGTGCCAGCAGCTCGAGCGGGAGGGCCTTATACAATGAGCAGTTCTTC.

The rearrangement links TRBV7-9 to TRBJ1-3, with D possibly being TRBD1 (5 bases). Germline loops: CDR1 SEHNR, CDR2 FQNEAQ (reference sequence). This CDR3 is 17 amino acids long. The V and J ends lost 4 bases and 0 bases respectively, with 16 bases between them. The CDR3, as DNA: TGTGCCAGCAGCTGCGGGGGTGATCTAAGCTCTGGAAACACCATATATTTT. It specifies CASSCGGDLSSGNTIYF.